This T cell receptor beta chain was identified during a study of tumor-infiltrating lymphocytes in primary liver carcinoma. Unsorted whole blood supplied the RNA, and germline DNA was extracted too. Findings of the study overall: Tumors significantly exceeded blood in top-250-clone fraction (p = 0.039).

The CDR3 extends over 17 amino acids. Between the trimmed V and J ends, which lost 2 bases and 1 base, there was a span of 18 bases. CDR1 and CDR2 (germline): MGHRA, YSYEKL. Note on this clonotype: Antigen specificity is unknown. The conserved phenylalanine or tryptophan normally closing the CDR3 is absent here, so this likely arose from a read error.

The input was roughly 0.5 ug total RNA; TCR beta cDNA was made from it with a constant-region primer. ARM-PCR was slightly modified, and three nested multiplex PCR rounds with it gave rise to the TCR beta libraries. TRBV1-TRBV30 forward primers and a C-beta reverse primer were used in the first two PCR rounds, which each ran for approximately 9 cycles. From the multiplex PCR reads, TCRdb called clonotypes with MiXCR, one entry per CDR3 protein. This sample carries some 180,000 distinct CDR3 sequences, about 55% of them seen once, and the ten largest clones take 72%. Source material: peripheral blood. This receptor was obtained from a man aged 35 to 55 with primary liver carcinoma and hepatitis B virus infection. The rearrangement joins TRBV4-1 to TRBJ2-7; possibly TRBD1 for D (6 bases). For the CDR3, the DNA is TGCGCCAGCAGCCAAAAAAGCCTAGGAGACAGGTCCTACGAGCAGTACTTA. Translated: CASSQKSLGDRSYEQYL.